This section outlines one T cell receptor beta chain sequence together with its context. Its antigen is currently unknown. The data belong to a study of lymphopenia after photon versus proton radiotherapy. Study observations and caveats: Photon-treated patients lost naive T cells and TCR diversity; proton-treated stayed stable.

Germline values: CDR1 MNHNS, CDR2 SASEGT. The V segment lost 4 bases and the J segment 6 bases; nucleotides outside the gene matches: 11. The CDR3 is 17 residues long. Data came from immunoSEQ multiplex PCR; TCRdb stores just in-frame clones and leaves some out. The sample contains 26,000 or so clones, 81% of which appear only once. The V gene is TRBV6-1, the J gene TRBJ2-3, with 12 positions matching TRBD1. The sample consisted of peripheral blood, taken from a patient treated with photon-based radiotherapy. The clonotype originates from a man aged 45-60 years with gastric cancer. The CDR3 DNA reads TGTGCCAGCAGTGTGGGTATCGGGACAGGGGGCGAGGATACGCAGTATTTT. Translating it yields CASSVGIGTGGEDTQYF.